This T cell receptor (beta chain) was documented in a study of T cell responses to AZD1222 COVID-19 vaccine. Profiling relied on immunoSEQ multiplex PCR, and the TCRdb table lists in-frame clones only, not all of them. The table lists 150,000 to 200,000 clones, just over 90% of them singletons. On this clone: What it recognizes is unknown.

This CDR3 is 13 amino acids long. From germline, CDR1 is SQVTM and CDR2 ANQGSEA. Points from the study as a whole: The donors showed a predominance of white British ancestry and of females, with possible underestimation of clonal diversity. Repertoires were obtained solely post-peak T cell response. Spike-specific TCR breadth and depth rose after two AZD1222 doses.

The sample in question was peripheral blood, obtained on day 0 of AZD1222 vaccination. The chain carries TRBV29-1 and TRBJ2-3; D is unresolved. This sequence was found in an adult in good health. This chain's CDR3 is CTVVAYSTDTQYF. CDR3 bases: TGCACGGTAGTCGCGTACAGCACAGATACGCAGTATTTT.